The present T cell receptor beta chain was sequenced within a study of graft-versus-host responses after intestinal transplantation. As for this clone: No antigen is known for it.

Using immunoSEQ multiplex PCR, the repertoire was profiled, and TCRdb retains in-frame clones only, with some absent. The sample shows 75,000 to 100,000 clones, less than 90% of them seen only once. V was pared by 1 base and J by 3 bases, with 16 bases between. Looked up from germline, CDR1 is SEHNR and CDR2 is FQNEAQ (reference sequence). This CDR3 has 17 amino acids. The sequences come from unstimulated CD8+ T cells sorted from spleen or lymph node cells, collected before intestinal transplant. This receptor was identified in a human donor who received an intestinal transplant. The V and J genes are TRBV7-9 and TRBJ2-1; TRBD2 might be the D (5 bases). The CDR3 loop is CASSLVFSWTFYNEQFF. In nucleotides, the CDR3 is TGTGCCAGCAGCTTAGTATTTAGCTGGACTTTCTACAATGAGCAGTTCTTC.